The clone carrying this T cell receptor (beta chain) was observed many times. Its antigen is undetermined. This sample is part of a study of T cells in Graves' hyperthyroidism and ophthalmopathy. Regarding the study as a whole: The model foresaw ophthalmopathy a median around 6.4 months prior to onset. In blood, most of the thyroid clonotypes expanded above 0.001 were also present.

Template material for amplifying TCR beta CDR3 regions consisted of RNA transcripts. The HTBI primer set served for first-round RT-PCR of the TCR CDR3. MiXCR was run by TCRdb on the multiplex PCR reads, yielding one entry per CDR3 protein. The data show roughly 260,000 distinct CDR3 sequences, about 14% seen once. The J segment lost 5 bases and the V segment lost 3 bases, leaving 8 bases of the junction unmatched. Germline V gene sequence: CDR1 MNHEY, CDR2 SMNVEV (reference sequence). This CDR3 has 16 residues. The chain links TRBV27 to TRBJ2-2, with 8 positions matching TRBD2. The TCR was taken from a woman between 35 and 50 years old with Graves' hyperthyroidism that later progressed to Graves' ophthalmopathy. Sequencing was performed on blood. CDR3 DNA sequence: TGTGCCAGCAGTTTGAAAAGACTAGCGCGGACCGGGGAGCTGTTTTTT. Residues: CASSLKRLARTGELFF.